These 23 T cell receptor beta chains were all obtained from the same sample, sequenced in a study of identical twins. TCRdb passed the 5' RACE reads through MiXCR, listing each CDR3 protein once. This table has 1.5 million to 2 million distinct CDR3 sequences, about 30% appearing once. Sequencing input: cord blood. These receptors were taken from a newborn girl in good health.

This clonotype was seen repeatedly, ten times or more. The V and J genes are TRBV2 and TRBJ2-7; 10 bases agree with TRBD2. The CDR3 is 18 amino acids. Germline lookup yields CDR1 SNHLY and CDR2 FYNNEI. J gave up 3 bases and V 7 bases, and 18 bases lay outside the gene matches. This CDR3 is CASIPDPQTSGKLYEQYF. CDR3 bases: TGTGCCAGCATACCAGACCCCCAAACTAGCGGGAAACTCTACGAGCAGTACTTC.

The chain has TRBV20-1 and TRBJ2-4; 7 bases map to TRBD1. The last part of the DNA fits TRBJ2-7 better; the J call may be wrong. Germline CDR1 DFQATT, CDR2 SNEGSKA (reference sequence). This CDR3 has 14 amino acids. In DNA form, the CDR3 reads TGCAGTCTCGATTACTTCGACAGGGCCTACGAGCAGTACTTC. It codes for CSLDYFDRAYEQYF.

This clonotype was counted ten times or more. This chain links TRBV12-3 or TRBV12-4 with TRBJ2-7; D ambiguous. The CDR3 extends over 14 amino acids. V was clipped by 6 bases and J by 3 bases, with 15 bases between them. The CDR3 sequence is CASSEKGPHYEQYF. The CDR3, as DNA: TGTGCCAGCAGCGAGAAAGGTCCCCACTACGAGCAGTACTTC.

This clonotype was observed a handful of times. V is TRBV15 and J is TRBJ2-7; no reliable D call. The CDR3 is made up of 15 amino acids. CDR1 and CDR2 from the germline V gene are LNHNV and YYDKDF (reference sequence). Trimming removed 5 bases from V and 6 bases from J, with 20 bases in between. The CDR3, as DNA: TGTGCCACCAGCCCTCGCCCAAGCTATATAGGCGAGCAGTACTTC. The encoded protein is CATSPRPSYIGEQYF. Drawing the rest from reference TRBV15 and TRBJ2-7, the complete variable domain is DAMVIQNPRYQVTQFGKPVTLSCSQTLNHNVMYWYQQKSSQAPKLLFHYYDKDFNNEADTPDNFQSRRPNTSFCFLDIRSPGLGDTAMYLCATSPRPSYIGEQYFGPGTRLTVT.

This clonotype was counted a single time. This sequence joins TRBV5-1 and TRBJ2-7; no reliable D call. The CDR3 is made up of 15 amino acids. Looked up from germline, CDR1 is SGHRS and CDR2 is YFSETQ. V gave up 5 bases and J gave up 7 bases, with 22 bases separating them. This chain's CDR3 is CASRLSSRSYNEQYF. In nucleotides, the CDR3 is TGCGCCAGCAGGCTCAGCAGCCGCTCCTACAATGAGCAGTACTTC. Supplemented by reference TRBV5-1 and TRBJ2-7, the full variable domain reads KAGVTQTPRYLIKTRGQQVTLSCSPISGHRSVSWYQQTPGQGLQFLFEYFSETQRNKGNFPGRFSGRQFSNSRSEMNVSTLELGDSALYLCASRLSSRSYNEQYFGPGTRLTVT.

This clonotype appeared many times. This sequence joins TRBV10-3 and TRBJ2-7, with D unclear. The CDR3 consists of 14 residues. V lost 0 bases to trimming and J lost 0 bases, with 6 bases between them. The V gene's germline CDR1 is ENHRY and CDR2 SYGVKD. DNA of the CDR3: TGTGCCATCAGTGAGTCGACGAACTCCTACGAGCAGTACTTC. Translating it yields CAISESTNSYEQYF.

The V and J genes are TRBV6-6 and TRBJ1-5; D is unresolved. The ends were cut back, 5 bases at V and 0 bases at J, with 11 bases in the middle. CDR1 is MNHNY and CDR2 is SVGAGI in the germline V gene (reference sequence). The CDR3 is made up of 15 amino acids. The CDR3 region is CASSVQVLSNQPQHF. In nucleotides, the CDR3 is TGTGCCAGCAGTGTCCAGGTTCTTAGCAATCAGCCCCAGCATTTT.

V and J are TRBV6-6 and TRBJ1-2; D gene ambiguous. The CDR3 sequence is 14 residues long. From germline, CDR1 is MNHNY and CDR2 SVGAGI (reference sequence). DNA of the CDR3: TGTAGCAGTTATATCCCCCAGGACAACTATGGCTACACCTTC. Its translation is CSSYIPQDNYGYTF.

The J gene is TRBJ1-6, the V gene TRBV20-1; 8 bases line up with TRBD1. CDR3 size: 14 residues. Per the germline V gene, CDR1 is DFQATT and CDR2 is SNEGSKA (reference sequence). V lost 6 bases, J lost 7 bases, and 8 bases stayed unmatched. The CDR3 loop reads CSADGQGFNSPLHF. The DNA of the CDR3 is TGCAGTGCAGACGGACAGGGCTTCAATTCACCCCTCCACTTT.

The chain uses TRBV10-2 and TRBJ2-1, with a weak D call TRBD2 (7 bases). V dropped 7 bases and J dropped 3 bases, with 28 bases sitting between them. CDR1 is WSHSY and CDR2 is SAAADI in the germline V gene. This CDR3 is 19 amino acids long. The CDR3 sequence is CASISDGRGAFQLYNEQFF. CDR3 sequence (DNA): TGCGCCAGCATATCCGACGGCCGGGGGGCCTTCCAACTCTACAATGAGCAGTTCTTC.

The genes are TRBV12-3 or TRBV12-4 and TRBJ1-2; 7 nucleotides match TRBD1. The junction had 8 bases not matched to a gene; V was cut back by 5 bases and J by 5 bases. This CDR3 has 14 amino acids. The CDR3 loop is CASSPTGTVYGYTF. The CDR3 DNA sequence: TGTGCCAGCAGTCCTACCGGGACAGTGTATGGCTACACCTTC.

V and J are TRBV25-1 and TRBJ1-2; tentative D call: TRBD1 (5 bases). The CDR3 is 14 residues long. The germline gives CDR1 MGHDK, CDR2 SYGVNS. V was clipped by 0 bases and J by 2 bases, with 7 bases between them. CDR3 in amino acids: CASSEYKGNYGYTF. As DNA, the CDR3 is TGTGCCAGCAGTGAATACAAGGGGAACTATGGCTACACCTTC.

In its sample, this clonotype was seen a few times. This rearrangement joins TRBV28 to TRBJ1-2, with 9 bases identical to TRBD1. V lost 6 bases and J lost 4; bases outside the gene matches: 9. CDR3 length equals 15 residues. Germline-derived CDR1 and CDR2 are MDHEN and SYDVKM. CDR3 protein: CASRFSGTGSYGYTF. CDR3 sequence (DNA): TGTGCCAGCAGGTTCTCCGGGACAGGGAGCTATGGCTACACCTTC.

The genes are TRBV29-1 and TRBJ2-1; perhaps TRBD2 as D (6 bases). The tail of the sequence fits TRBJ2-7 better, so the J call may be wrong. CDR3 length: 13 amino acids. CDR1 is SQVTM and CDR2 is ANQGSEA in the germline V gene. The DNA for the CDR3 is TGCAGCGTTGGCGGGGTCTCCTACAATGAGCAGTACTTC. As protein: CSVGGVSYNEQYF.

A few counts support this clonotype. The chain employs TRBV28 and TRBJ2-7, with 9 bases matching TRBD1. This CDR3 contains 15 residues. J lost 4 bases, V lost 3 bases, and 7 bases had no gene match. Germline CDR1 reads MDHEN; CDR2 reads SYDVKM. CDR3 in DNA: TGTGCCAGCAGTTTCGCCGGGACAGGGTTTTACGAGCAGTACTTC. Protein: CASSFAGTGFYEQYF.

Comments on this clonotype: A much more abundant neighbour one base away suggests this may be a read error. This chain links TRBV20-1 with TRBJ2-1; no reliable D call. Germline CDR1 reads DFQATT; CDR2 reads SNEGSKA (reference sequence). The V and J ends lost 6 bases and 10 bases respectively, with 16 bases between them. The CDR3 is 12 residues long. In nucleotides, the CDR3 is TGCAGTGCCCCATTCTACCCCTACGAGCAGTTCTTC. This codes for CSAPFYPYEQFF.

This chain joins TRBV3-1 and TRBJ2-4; 7 nucleotides agree with TRBD1. The germline V gene encodes CDR1 LGHDT and CDR2 YNNKEL (reference sequence). V shed 3 bases and J 13 bases; nucleotides not matched to a gene: 15. The CDR3 runs to 15 residues. CDR3 region: CASSHLRGRNNEQYF. CDR3 DNA: TGTGCCAGCAGCCATCTGAGGGGGCGGAACAATGAGCAGTACTTC.

The chain links TRBV7-8 to TRBJ2-7; maybe TRBD1 (5 bases). From germline, CDR1 is SGHVS and CDR2 FQNEAQ. Trimming took off 1 base at V and 6 bases at J, with 10 bases between the two ends. The length of the CDR3 is 13 residues. CDR3 loop: CASSLGPGIEQYF. The CDR3, as DNA: TGTGCCAGCAGCTTAGGCCCAGGGATCGAGCAGTACTTC. Looking up the rest from reference TRBV7-8 and TRBJ2-7 gives the full variable domain: GAGVSQSPRYKVAKRGQDVALRCDPISGHVSLFWYQQALGQGPEFLTYFQNEAQLDKSGLPSDRFFAERPEGSVSTLKIQRTQQEDSAVYLCASSLGPGIEQYFGPGTRLTVT.

This clonotype was counted a few times. The chain links TRBV12-3 or TRBV12-4 to TRBJ1-2; 8 nucleotides align to TRBD1. The CDR3 sequence is 18 residues long. Trimming at V came to 3 bases and at J to 6 bases, leaving 18 bases not matched to a gene. As DNA, the CDR3 is TGTGCCAGCAGTTTCCGTGCCGGGACAGGAAAATACCTCCATGGCTACACCTTC. Protein: CASSFRAGTGKYLHGYTF.

This clonotype was counted only a few times. The V and J genes are TRBV5-1 and TRBJ2-3; D call uncertain. This CDR3 comprises 14 residues. The germline CDR1 and CDR2 sequences are SGHRS and YFSETQ. Trimming removed 0 bases from V and 3 bases from J, with 8 bases in between. CDR3 sequence (DNA): TGCGCCAGCAGCTTGGTGACCGCTACAGATACGCAGTATTTT. It specifies CASSLVTATDTQYF. The entire variable domain, with the rest obtained from reference TRBV5-1 and TRBJ2-3, is as follows: KAGVTQTPRYLIKTRGQQVTLSCSPISGHRSVSWYQQTPGQGLQFLFEYFSETQRNKGNFPGRFSGRQFSNSRSEMNVSTLELGDSALYLCASSLVTATDTQYFGPGTRLTVL.

This clonotype appeared once. This chain connects TRBV12-3 or TRBV12-4 to TRBJ1-5, with D perhaps TRBD1 (5 bases). Trimming took off 5 bases at V and 9 bases at J, with 23 bases between the two ends. The length of the CDR3 is 16 residues. The CDR3 here is CASSPNYGGVIRPQHF. The CDR3, as DNA: TGTGCCAGCAGTCCCAATTATGGGGGGGTGATTCGGCCCCAGCATTTT.

This clonotype was picked up a small number of times. This chain uses TRBV5-1 with TRBJ2-7; 9 bases line up with TRBD2. Germline-derived CDR1 and CDR2 are SGHRS and YFSETQ. The V and J ends lost 0 bases and 2 bases, in that order; junction bases with no gene match: 15. This CDR3 is built from 19 residues. CDR3 sequence: CASSLGRGLAGFRTYEQYF. In DNA, the CDR3 is TGCGCCAGCAGCTTGGGCCGCGGGCTAGCGGGATTTCGTACCTACGAGCAGTACTTC. Filled out from reference TRBV5-1 and TRBJ2-7, the complete variable domain reads KAGVTQTPRYLIKTRGQQVTLSCSPISGHRSVSWYQQTPGQGLQFLFEYFSETQRNKGNFPGRFSGRQFSNSRSEMNVSTLELGDSALYLCASSLGRGLAGFRTYEQYFGPGTRLTVT.

The table lists this clonotype with a few counts. This chain uses TRBV18 with TRBJ2-3; D unresolved. Germline V gene sequence: CDR1 KGHSH, CDR2 LQKENI. Deletions cut 3 bases from V and 2 bases from J, with 9 bases between. The CDR3 covers 14 residues. CDR3 nucleotides: TGTGCCAGCTCACCTCTAGTATACACAGATACGCAGTATTTT. It translates to CASSPLVYTDTQYF. Based on the CDR3 plus reference TRBV18 and TRBJ2-3, the full variable domain is NAGVMQNPRHLVRRRGQEARLRCSPMKGHSHVYWYRQLPEEGLKFMVYLQKENIIDESGMPKERFSAEFPKEGPSILRIQQVVRGDSAAYFCASSPLVYTDTQYFGPGTRLTVL.